What follows are 21 T cell receptor beta chains derived from one specimen sequenced in a study of cytomegalovirus exposure and HLA in healthy donors. The PCR ran on 60 Vbeta and 13 Jbeta primers. The protocol was immunoSEQ multiplex PCR, while the TCRdb copy is restricted to in-frame clones and leaves out a portion. This sample contains tens of thousands of clones. Sequences were obtained from PBMCs. The receptors were gathered from a man aged 40-55 years in good health and CMV-seronegative.

The chain recombines TRBV19 with TRBJ1-1; 7 bases fit TRBD1. The length of the CDR3 is 16 residues. Germline V CDR1 and CDR2: LNHDA, SQIVND (reference sequence). Unmatched junction bases numbered 11, after V lost 0 bases and J lost 7 bases. CDR3 in amino acids: CASSIEFVTGRIEAFF. In nucleotides, the CDR3 is TGTGCCAGTAGTATAGAATTCGTGACAGGGCGCATTGAAGCTTTCTTT.

The V gene is TRBV10-3, the J gene TRBJ2-7, with 8 bases matching TRBD1. Trimming took 4 bases from V and 5 from J; bases not matched to a gene: 13. Germline V gene sequence: CDR1 ENHRY, CDR2 SYGVKD. The CDR3 spans 16 residues. This CDR3 reads CAISGPGQVTRDEQYF. The CDR3, as DNA: TGTGCCATCAGTGGCCCGGGACAGGTGACTCGGGACGAGCAGTACTTC.

This chain joins TRBV10-3 and TRBJ2-5; the D is unclear. The ends were cut back, 5 bases at V and 2 bases at J, with 6 bases in the middle. Looked up from germline, CDR1 is ENHRY and CDR2 is SYGVKD. CDR3 length: 12 residues. The CDR3: CAISPTQETQYF. CDR3 bases: TGTGCCATCAGTCCAACACAAGAGACCCAGTACTTC.

V and J are TRBV5-4 and TRBJ1-2; 9 bases map to TRBD1. The V gene end was trimmed by 4 bases and the J gene end by 6 bases; junction bases not matched to a gene: 10. Germline CDR1 reads SGHNT; CDR2 reads YYREEE (reference sequence). The CDR3 consists of 15 residues. In DNA, the CDR3 is TGTGCCAGCAGCCACCGGGACAGGGATTTCCATGGCTACACCTTC. Translated: CASSHRDRDFHGYTF.

The chain carries TRBV6-6 and TRBJ1-2; TRBD1 agrees at 7 bases. The CDR3 covers 14 residues. Trimming cost V 5 bases and J 3 bases; bases outside gene matches: 6. CDR1 MNHNY and CDR2 SVGAGI come from the germline V gene (reference sequence). CDR3 in DNA: TGTGCCAGCAGTCTTGGGACAGAGTACTATGGCTACACCTTC. It translates to CASSLGTEYYGYTF.

This chain links TRBV9 with TRBJ2-3; 11 bases fit TRBD2. V lost 3 bases, J lost 3 bases, and 3 bases stayed unmatched. This CDR3 contains 15 residues. CDR1 and CDR2 (germline): SGDLS, YYNGEE. CDR3 sequence: CASSARLAGTDTQYF. CDR3 sequence (DNA): TGTGCCAGCAGCGCCCGACTAGCGGGGACAGATACGCAGTATTTT.

V gene TRBV4-2 combines with J gene TRBJ1-1; 8 bases fit TRBD1. V gave up 1 base and J gave up 5 bases; unmatched junction bases: 9. This CDR3 has 16 amino acids. Germline V gives CDR1 LGHNA, CDR2 YNFKEQ. CDR3 amino acids: CASSQGGQVGGTEAFF. The CDR3 DNA reads as TGTGCCAGCAGCCAAGGGGGACAGGTTGGTGGGACTGAAGCTTTCTTT.

V and J are TRBV6-1 and TRBJ2-5; 7 bases agree with TRBD2. The germline gives CDR1 MNHNS, CDR2 SASEGT. CDR3 length: 15 residues. V shed 6 bases, J shed 5 bases, and the junction held 12 bases outside the gene matches. CDR3: CASRGGTLGGETQYF. The CDR3 nucleotides read TGTGCCAGCAGGGGAGGGACCCTGGGAGGGGAGACCCAGTACTTC.

This chain joins TRBV9 and TRBJ1-2; 10 bases line up with TRBD1. Germline V CDR1 and CDR2: SGDLS, YYNGEE. The J segment lost 8 bases and the V segment lost 0 bases, leaving 7 bases of the junction unmatched. The CDR3 sequence is 15 residues long. CDR3 protein: CASSVVGGTGAGYTF. DNA of the CDR3: TGTGCCAGCAGCGTAGTAGGTGGGACAGGGGCCGGCTACACCTTC.

This chain connects TRBV18 to TRBJ2-7; 7 bases are shared with TRBD1. CDR3 length: 13 residues. Germline V gene sequence: CDR1 KGHSH, CDR2 LQKENI. V lost 0 bases to trimming and J lost 8 bases; unmatched junction nucleotides: 4. CDR3 DNA: TGTGCCAGCTCACCACCGGGACAGTTCAAGCAGTACTTC. The encoded protein is CASSPPGQFKQYF.

The chain has TRBV7-2 and TRBJ1-5; a weak D match, TRBD1 (5 bases). Trimming removed 1 base from V and 8 bases from J, with 21 bases in between. This CDR3 comprises 17 residues. Germline values: CDR1 SGHTA, CDR2 FQGNSA. In nucleotides, the CDR3 is TGTGCCAGCAGCTTAGTAAGCTCGGGCCAGGGAAATGAGCCCCAGCATTTT. Encoded protein: CASSLVSSGQGNEPQHF. Full variable domain (remainder filled in from reference TRBV7-2 and TRBJ1-5): GAGVSQSPSNKVTEKGKDVELRCDPISGHTALYWYRQSLGQGLEFLIYFQGNSAPDKSGLPSDRFSAERTGGSVSTLTIQRTQQEDSAVYLCASSLVSSGQGNEPQHFGDGTRLSIL.

The V call is TRBV25-1, the J call TRBJ1-6, with D possibly being TRBD1 (6 bases). The CDR3 contains 14 residues. The germline V and J ends were trimmed by 4 bases and 4 bases, with 8 bases remaining between them. Germline values: CDR1 MGHDK, CDR2 SYGVNS. The CDR3 loop is CASSVQGYNSPLHF. CDR3 DNA sequence: TGTGCCAGCAGTGTACAGGGTTATAATTCACCCCTCCACTTT.

The V and J genes are TRBV7-3 and TRBJ2-3, with 7 bases that match TRBD1. This CDR3 has 15 amino acids. The germline gives CDR1 SGHTA, CDR2 FQGTGA. After removal of 3 bases from V and 4 bases from J, the junction contained 7 bases not matched to a gene. The DNA of the CDR3 is TGTGCCAGCAGCTTGACAGGGTTCTTCGCAGATACGCAGTATTTT. Protein: CASSLTGFFADTQYF. The full variable domain, its missing parts supplied by reference TRBV7-3 and TRBJ2-3, is GAGVSQTPSNKVTEKGKYVELRCDPISGHTALYWYRQSLGQGPEFLIYFQGTGAADDSGLPNDRFFAVRPEGSVSTLKIQRTERGDSAVYLCASSLTGFFADTQYFGPGTRLTVL.

CDR3 sequence: CASSQGTGWAFF. In DNA, the CDR3 is TGTGCCAGCAGTCAAGGGACAGGGTGGGCTTTCTTT. This rearrangement joins TRBV6-6 to TRBJ1-1; TRBD1 matches 9 bases. Germline lookup yields CDR1 MNHNY and CDR2 SVGAGI (reference sequence). The CDR3 sequence is 12 residues long. V lost 5 bases, J lost 11 bases, and 6 bases stayed unmatched.

V usage is TRBV25-1 and J usage is TRBJ1-1; no clear D gene. Per the germline V gene, CDR1 is MGHDK and CDR2 is SYGVNS. Trimming took 4 bases from V and 0 from J, leaving 21 bases between them. The CDR3 extends over 18 amino acids. The CDR3 DNA is TGTGCCAGCAGTGCGGGGAAGGCCCACAAATACATGAACACTGAAGCTTTCTTT. This encodes CASSAGKAHKYMNTEAFF.

The chain combines TRBV30 with TRBJ2-2; possibly TRBD2 for D (6 bases). Germline loops: CDR1 GTSNPN, CDR2 SVGIG (reference sequence). V dropped 3 bases and J dropped 7 bases, with 18 bases sitting between them. The CDR3 is 15 residues long. As DNA, the CDR3 is TGTGCCTGGAGACCCAAGGCGGGGCCCGTCGGGGAGCTGTTTTTT. Translating gives CAWRPKAGPVGELFF.

The rearrangement joins TRBV6-5 to TRBJ2-3; D is unresolved. Germline CDR1 MNHEY, CDR2 SVGAGI. The CDR3 spans 13 residues. Deletions cut 4 bases from V and 3 bases from J, with 8 bases between. The CDR3 spells CASSSEETDTQYF. The CDR3 nucleotides are TGTGCCAGCAGTTCTGAGGAAACAGATACGCAGTATTTT.

This chain uses TRBV7-8 with TRBJ1-1; D gene unclear. This CDR3 region has 12 residues. The germline gives CDR1 SGHVS, CDR2 FQNEAQ. V was pared by 5 bases and J by 1 base, with 5 bases between. This CDR3 is CASSGPNTEAFF. CDR3 in DNA: TGTGCCAGCAGCGGCCCGAACACTGAAGCTTTCTTT.

The J gene is TRBJ2-3, the V gene TRBV7-8; the D gene is possibly TRBD2 (6 bases). V shed 3 bases and J shed 2 bases, with 12 bases lying between them. Looked up from germline, CDR1 is SGHVS and CDR2 is FQNEAQ. The CDR3 sequence is 15 residues long. The CDR3 DNA sequence: TGTGCCAGCAGCTTTGCGGGGAGCCCCACAGATACGCAGTATTTT. The encoded protein is CASSFAGSPTDTQYF.

This chain uses TRBV28 with TRBJ2-5; 8 bases fit TRBD2. Germline CDR1 MDHEN, CDR2 SYDVKM. After removal of 5 bases from V and 4 bases from J, the junction contained 9 bases not matched to a gene. There are 15 residues in the CDR3. The CDR3 is CASSSPGLDRETQYF. CDR3 nucleotide sequence: TGTGCCAGCAGTAGTCCGGGACTAGATCGAGAGACCCAGTACTTC.

The V gene is TRBV7-9, the J gene TRBJ2-7; no clear D gene. Germline V CDR1 and CDR2: SEHNR, FQNEAQ (reference sequence). Trimming removed 5 bases at V and 0 bases at J, with 11 bases between. This CDR3 spans 14 amino acids. The DNA of the CDR3 is TGTGCCAGCAGCCCAAGCGTCTTCTCCTACGAGCAGTACTTC. Amino acids: CASSPSVFSYEQYF.